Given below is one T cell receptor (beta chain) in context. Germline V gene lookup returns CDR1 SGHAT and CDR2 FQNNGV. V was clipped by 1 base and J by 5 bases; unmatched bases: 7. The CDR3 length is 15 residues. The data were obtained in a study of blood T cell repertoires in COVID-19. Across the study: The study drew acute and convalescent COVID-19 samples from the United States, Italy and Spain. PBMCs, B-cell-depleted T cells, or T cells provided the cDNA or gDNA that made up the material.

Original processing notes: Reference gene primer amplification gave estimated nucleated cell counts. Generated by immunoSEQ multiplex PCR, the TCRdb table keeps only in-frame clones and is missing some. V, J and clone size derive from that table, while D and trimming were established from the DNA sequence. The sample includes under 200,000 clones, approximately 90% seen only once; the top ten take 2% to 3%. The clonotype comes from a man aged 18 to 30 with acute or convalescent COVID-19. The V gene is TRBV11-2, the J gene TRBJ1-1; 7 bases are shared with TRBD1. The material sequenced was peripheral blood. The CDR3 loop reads CASSLASQGRTEAFF. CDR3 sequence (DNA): TGTGCCAGCAGCTTAGCTTCACAGGGGCGAACTGAAGCTTTCTTT.